This TCR beta chain was found in a study of T-cell memory formation after mild COVID-19. Study-wide context: TCR clusters were largely donor specific. Overall study findings and caveats: Mostly located in CM and EM were contracting CD4+ clones, with contracting CD8+ clones located in EMRA. Memory from before infection featured some responding clones, which suggests cross-reactive memory joined.

This clonotype was seen once. Antigen: not known. 5'RACE with constant-segment primers built TCRalpha and TCRbeta cDNA libraries with UMIs. TCRdb ran MiXCR on the 5' RACE reads and lists one entry per CDR3 protein. Among 550,000 to 600,000 distinct CDR3 sequences, about 18% were seen once, and the ten largest hold roughly 8%. The CDR3 sequence is 15 residues long. The V gene lost 3 bases and the J gene lost 6 bases, with 17 bases spanning the gap. The V gene's germline CDR1 is KGHSH and CDR2 LQKENI. This receptor was taken from an adult woman who had mild COVID-19 (a few samples of this study predate the infection). Cell type and time point are not known. Material: PBMCs or a T cell subset sorted from them (not recorded which). J is TRBJ1-1 and V is TRBV18; D possibly corresponds to TRBD1 (6 bases). The CDR3: CASSPGAGEDAEAFF. DNA of the CDR3: TGTGCCAGCTCACCGGGGGCAGGGGAGGACGCTGAAGCTTTCTTT.